This TCR beta chain was profiled in a study of T-cell reconstitution after alpha-beta-depleted transplantation in children. Overall study findings and caveats: One year post-transplant, T-cell counts and diversity were largely derived from T cells produced anew. The study traced high day-60 TCRbeta diversity in some patients to surviving recipient T cells and thymic progenitors.

Concerning this clonotype itself: The target antigen is unknown.

V dropped 3 bases and J dropped 2; count of bases not matched to a gene: 6. CDR1 and CDR2 from the germline V gene are SGHKS and YYEKEE (reference sequence). This CDR3 contains 15 residues. Unique molecular identifiers featured in how the TCRbeta library was prepared. TCRdb itself ran the PCR reads through MiXCR, one entry per CDR3 protein. The table lists 780,000 or so distinct CDR3 sequences, roughly 15% of them singletons. The rearrangement uses TRBV5-5 and TRBJ2-3, with TRBD1 matching over 7 bases. This sample comprised PBMCs, mostly from graft donor cells, obtained 360 days after TCRalphabeta/CD19-depleted stem cell transplant. The TCR comes from a male patient younger than 18 who had a stem cell transplant for acute lymphoblastic leukemia, so the T cells may come from the graft donor. CDR3 nucleotide sequence: TGTGCCAGCAGCTCCACAGGGGATTCCACAGATACGCAGTATTTT. Amino acids: CASSSTGDSTDTQYF.